This TCR beta chain was captured by sequencing in a study of cytomegalovirus exposure and HLA in healthy donors. Germline assignment: CDR1 SGHNT and CDR2 YYREEE (reference sequence). The CDR3 sequence is 14 residues long. V shed 1 base, J shed 4 bases, and the junction held 3 bases outside the gene matches. Study results and limitations: 87-base-pair reads could not separate some V segments, including TRBV6-2 and TRBV6-3. An ancestry cluster, one associated with Asian ancestry, reportedly showed fewer N-insertions than the approximately 670-donor mean in a later analysis.

Primers included in the PCR were 60 Vbeta and 13 Jbeta primers. This table comes from immunoSEQ multiplex PCR, and its TCRdb copy is limited to in-frame clones, with some not included. The repertoire holds some 150,000 clones, with approximately 82% as singletons. A word on this clone: Its antigen is currently unknown.

This clonotype was sampled from a man aged 25-40 years in good health and CMV-seropositive. This rearrangement joins TRBV5-4 to TRBJ2-5, with 8 bases that match TRBD1. The source material was PBMCs. The CDR3 coding sequence is TGTGCCAGCAGCTTGATCACAGGGGGAGAGACCCAGTACTTC. Translated: CASSLITGGETQYF.